This T cell receptor beta chain is drawn from a study of T cell repertoires in cytomegalovirus infection. TCRdb re-called the reads with MiXCR, one entry per CDR3 protein. In the table there are about 300,000 distinct CDR3 sequences, roughly a tenth of which are singletons. The sample holds many counts of this clonotype. This receptor was taken from a human donor in good health (CMV status not recorded). Some clones in this sample may be carry-over from other donors' samples. What was sequenced was PBMCs.

The CDR3: CASRPYSGTGGHEQYF. CDR3 in DNA: TGTGCCAGCAGACCTTACTCCGGGACAGGGGGCCACGAGCAGTACTTC. The genes are TRBV7-2 and TRBJ2-7, with 12 bases matching TRBD1. The CDR3 is made up of 16 amino acids. Trimming cost V 6 bases and J 5 bases; bases outside gene matches: 11. CDR1 SGHTA and CDR2 FQGNSA come from the germline V gene.